This T cell receptor beta chain was found in a study of CD8 T cells in Susac syndrome. An input of roughly 0.45 to 1 ug of RNA was subjected to reverse transcription using random hexamers. Using its own MiXCR run on the immunoSEQ multiplex PCR reads, TCRdb lists one record per CDR3 protein. Of about 120,000 distinct CDR3 sequences listed, over 90% were seen once; the top ten hold approximately 0.13%. Negative isolation was used for CD8+ and CD4+ T cells, and FACS enrichment was applied to TEMRA cells. In germline, CDR1 is SGHTA, CDR2 FQGTGA. The V end lost 3 bases, the J end lost 9 bases, and 12 bases lay between the germline ends. The CDR3 length is 13 residues.

The genes are TRBV7-3 and TRBJ2-1, with D possibly TRBD2 on 6 matching bases. Sample: CD4+ T cells from PBMCs. The source is a human donor in good health. Written as DNA, the CDR3 is TGTGCCAGCAGCTTGACGGGAGAGGCTGAGCAGTTCTTC. Protein sequence: CASSLTGEAEQFF.